This T cell receptor beta chain emerged from a study of T cell responses to AZD1222 COVID-19 vaccine. Measured with immunoSEQ multiplex PCR; TCRdb has only the in-frame clones, and not every one. The sample consists of 150,000 or so clones, 70% to 90% of them appearing once. The CDR3 is made up of 15 amino acids. Germline V gene data show CDR1 as MNHEY and CDR2 as SVGAGI. V lost 5 bases to trimming and J lost 0 bases, with 13 bases between them. The V gene is TRBV6-5, the J gene TRBJ1-2, with a tentative D call TRBD1 (5 bases). The clonotype was recovered from an adult in good health. The specimen was peripheral blood, collected on day 0 of MenACWY control vaccination. This CDR3 is CASSRHRQSNYGYTF. The CDR3 DNA follows: TGTGCCAGCAGTAGACACAGACAGTCTAACTATGGCTACACCTTC.